These 25 T cell receptor beta chains came from one sample sequenced in a study of T cell repertoires in MIS-A myocarditis. Clones were read by immunoSEQ multiplex PCR, and TCRdb kept only the in-frame ones, dropping some. The repertoire holds more than 14,000 clones, with around 69% as singletons. Sequencing was carried out using left ventricle heart tissue obtained at autopsy. The receptors originated from a man aged 18-30 years with fulminant myocarditis from multisystem inflammatory syndrome in adults (MIS-A) after COVID-19.

This clone was counted only a few times. J is TRBJ2-2 and V is TRBV7-9; D is uncertain. This CDR3 is built from 12 residues. CDR1 is SEHNR, CDR2 FQNEAQ, per germline (reference sequence). V was shortened by 8 bases and J by 2 bases, with 6 bases between the two germline ends. The CDR3 DNA sequence: TGTGCCAGCGGTCTAAACACCGGGGAGCTGTTTTTT. This codes for CASGLNTGELFF.

CDR3: CASSRGASLGNTIYF. As DNA, the CDR3 is TGTGCCAGCAGCCGGGGGGCTTCGTTAGGAAACACCATATATTTT. The rearrangement uses TRBV9 and TRBJ1-3; tentatively, D is TRBD1 (6 bases). Trimming stripped 4 bases from V and 4 bases from J, with 15 bases between. The CDR3 has 15 amino acids. Germline V gives CDR1 SGDLS, CDR2 YYNGEE.

J is TRBJ2-3 and V is TRBV6-4; D possibly matches TRBD1 or TRBD2 (5 bases each). Germline-derived CDR1 and CDR2 are MRHNA and SNTAGT. Trimming removed 8 bases at V and 6 bases at J, with 15 bases between. The CDR3 sequence is 13 residues long. The CDR3 loop is CASSLDWGDTQYF. CDR3 nucleotides: TGTGCCAGCTCCCTAGACTGGGGGGATACGCAGTATTTT.

This clone was seen more than once but under ten times. This chain joins TRBV6-4 and TRBJ1-5; possibly TRBD1 for D (5 bases). The CDR3 has 14 amino acids. Germline V gene sequence: CDR1 MRHNA, CDR2 SNTAGT. Trimming took 4 bases from V and 2 from J, leaving 9 bases between them. The CDR3 nucleotides are TGTGCCAGCAGTGCAGGGCAGGGCAATCAGCCCCAGCATTTT. Protein product: CASSAGQGNQPQHF.

The chain carries TRBV11-2 and TRBJ1-4; no reliable D call. Germline V gene data show CDR1 as SGHAT and CDR2 as FQNNGV. The CDR3 length is 16 residues. V was trimmed by 5 bases and J by 0 bases, leaving 13 bases between them. This chain's CDR3 is CASSQGSFATNEKLFF. The CDR3 DNA reads TGTGCCAGCAGCCAAGGGTCATTTGCAACTAATGAAAAACTGTTTTTT.

This clone was seen a handful of times. The rearrangement uses TRBV11-2 and TRBJ2-2; D may be TRBD1 (5 bases). CDR1 and CDR2 (germline): SGHAT, FQNNGV. V was clipped by 5 bases and J by 6 bases, with 13 bases between them. This CDR3 spans 14 amino acids. The CDR3 DNA reads TGTGCCAGCAGCCTCTCTGGGGCCGCCGGGGAGCTGTTTTTT. It encodes CASSLSGAAGELFF. Drawing the rest from reference TRBV11-2 and TRBJ2-2, the complete variable domain is EAGVAQSPRYKIIEKRQSVAFWCNPISGHATLYWYQQILGQGPKLLIQFQNNGVVDDSQLPKDRFSAERLKGVDSTLKIQPAKLEDSAVYLCASSLSGAAGELFFGEGSRLTVL.

V usage is TRBV19 and J usage is TRBJ1-4, with D perhaps TRBD1 (5 bases). Between the trimmed V and J ends, which lost 10 bases and 4 bases, there was a span of 19 bases. CDR1 and CDR2 (germline): LNHDA, SQIVND (reference sequence). The CDR3 length is 15 residues. The CDR3 coding sequence is TGTGCCACCGGGGCCCCAGGGATGGGTAATGAAAAACTGTTTTTT. This translates into CATGAPGMGNEKLFF.

The CDR3 here is CASSSRGGTEAFF. DNA of the CDR3: TGTGCCAGCAGCTCTCGGGGGGGCACTGAAGCTTTCTTT. The chain is built from TRBV7-2 and TRBJ1-1; D possibly corresponds to TRBD1 (5 bases). This CDR3 region has 13 residues. Germline V gene sequence: CDR1 SGHTA, CDR2 FQGNSA. V gave up 4 bases and J gave up 4 bases, with 10 bases separating them.

By proportion, this clone is medium-sized. The J gene is TRBJ2-1, the V gene TRBV28; D possibly corresponds to TRBD1 (5 bases). The CDR3 has 15 residues. From germline, CDR1 is MDHEN and CDR2 SYDVKM. Trimming removed 6 bases from V and 4 bases from J, with 16 bases in between. The CDR3 loop is CASRDVMGPYNEQFF. The CDR3 nucleotides read TGTGCCAGCAGGGATGTGATGGGGCCGTACAATGAGCAGTTCTTC.

This chain links TRBV18 with TRBJ1-3; D unresolved. The CDR3 length is 13 residues. The germline V gene has CDR1 KGHSH and CDR2 LQKENI. V dropped 6 bases and J dropped 3 bases, with 9 bases sitting between them. The chain's CDR3 is CASSPSHGNTIYF. The CDR3 DNA reads TGTGCCAGCTCCCCTTCCCATGGAAACACCATATATTTT.

The V and J genes are TRBV11-1 and TRBJ1-1, with D unresolved. The germline V gene has CDR1 SGHAT and CDR2 FQDESV (reference sequence). This CDR3 has 15 residues. The V end lost 0 bases, the J end lost 1 base, and 9 bases lay between the germline ends. The CDR3 bases are TGTGCCAGCAGCTTAGCGAAGGGCAGGAACACTGAAGCTTTCTTT. Protein sequence: CASSLAKGRNTEAFF.

This sequence joins TRBV2 and TRBJ1-4; 7 bases map to TRBD1. Losses at the gene ends were 6 bases for V and 8 bases for J; bases not matched to a gene: 9. The germline gives CDR1 SNHLY, CDR2 FYNNEI. This CDR3 region has 14 residues. CDR3 sequence: CASSATGDGEKLFF. The DNA of the CDR3 is TGTGCCAGCAGCGCCACAGGGGATGGCGAAAAACTGTTTTTT.

The chain joins TRBV5-4 to TRBJ1-2; no firm D call. The V and J ends lost 8 bases and 7 bases respectively, with 21 bases between them. This CDR3 comprises 14 residues. CDR1 SGHNT and CDR2 YYREEE come from the germline V gene (reference sequence). CDR3 DNA sequence: TGTGCCAGTACCATGAGTGGCTCCGGAGCTGGCTACACCTTC. Its protein product is CASTMSGSGAGYTF.

J is TRBJ2-1 and V is TRBV10-3; D is undetermined. CDR3 size: 13 residues. Germline values: CDR1 ENHRY, CDR2 SYGVKD. V was trimmed by 6 bases and J by 6 bases, leaving 12 bases between them. The CDR3 loop reads CAISEDTINEQFF. The CDR3, as DNA: TGTGCCATCAGCGAAGACACCATCAATGAGCAGTTCTTC.

The V call is TRBV19, the J call TRBJ1-2; D perhaps matches TRBD1 (5 bases). V lost 4 bases to trimming and J lost 0 bases, with 15 bases between them. The germline V gene has CDR1 LNHDA and CDR2 SQIVND (reference sequence). CDR3 length equals 16 residues. CDR3 nucleotide sequence: TGTGCCAGTAGTAAATTTTCCGGGACGGCTAACTATGGCTACACCTTC. It codes for CASSKFSGTANYGYTF. Variable domain in full (rest from reference TRBV19 and TRBJ1-2): DGGITQSPKYLFRKEGQNVTLSCEQNLNHDAMYWYRQDPGQGLRLIYYSQIVNDFQKGDIAEGYSVSREKKESFPLTVTSAQKNPTAFYLCASSKFSGTANYGYTFGSGTRLTVV.

This chain joins TRBV15 and TRBJ1-6; D ambiguous. V lost 0 bases and J lost 0, with 6 bases in between. Germline V gene lookup returns CDR1 LNHNV and CDR2 YYDKDF (reference sequence). The CDR3 is 16 amino acids. The CDR3, as DNA: TGTGCCACCAGCAGAGATCGGCGCTCCTATAATTCACCCCTCCACTTT. It codes for CATSRDRRSYNSPLHF. The whole variable domain, filled in from reference TRBV15 and TRBJ1-6, reads DAMVIQNPRYQVTQFGKPVTLSCSQTLNHNVMYWYQQKSSQAPKLLFHYYDKDFNNEADTPDNFQSRRPNTSFCFLDIRSPGLGDTAMYLCATSRDRRSYNSPLHFGNGTRLTVT.

The genes are TRBV2 and TRBJ1-5; 8 nucleotides match TRBD1. This CDR3 has 14 residues. The V gene end was trimmed by 5 bases and the J gene end by 5 bases; junction bases not matched to a gene: 5. Germline V CDR1 and CDR2: SNHLY, FYNNEI. CDR3 DNA: TGTGCCAGCAGTCTAGACAGGGGTCATCAGCCCCAGCATTTT. Protein sequence: CASSLDRGHQPQHF.

This rearrangement joins TRBV12-1 to TRBJ2-1; TRBD2, as called in the table, went unchecked against the DNA. TRBV12-1 is an annotated pseudogene. The CDR3 spans 16 residues. In nucleotides, the CDR3 is TGTGCCAGCAGCCACGGGTGCGAACTTACCTACAATGAGCAGTTCTTC. This codes for CASSHGCELTYNEQFF.

There are a few counts of this clone. The gene calls are TRBV19 and TRBJ1-4; 8 bases are shared with TRBD1. CDR1 and CDR2 (germline): LNHDA, SQIVND (reference sequence). The CDR3 has 15 residues. Losses at the gene ends were 0 bases for V and 6 bases for J; bases not matched to a gene: 3. The CDR3 reads CASSIDETGDEKLFF. CDR3 bases: TGTGCCAGTAGTATAGACGAGACAGGGGATGAAAAACTGTTTTTT.

V is TRBV9 and J is TRBJ1-2, with a tentative D call TRBD1 (5 bases). The CDR3 spans 13 residues. Between the trimmed V and J ends, which lost 0 bases and 4 bases, there was a span of 7 bases. Germline CDR1 and CDR2: SGDLS and YYNGEE. This CDR3 is CASSVGGFYGYTF. The CDR3 region has the DNA TGTGCCAGCAGCGTAGGGGGCTTCTATGGCTACACCTTC.

This clone was detected only a few times. The CDR3 sequence: CASTPKSGTGGTDTQYF. The CDR3 DNA reads as TGTGCCAGTACCCCAAAGTCGGGGACAGGGGGCACAGATACGCAGTATTTT. This chain connects TRBV19 to TRBJ2-3, with 10 bases fitting TRBD1. The CDR3 covers 17 residues. Germline V gives CDR1 LNHDA, CDR2 SQIVND (reference sequence). Trimming took 7 bases from V and 1 from J; bases not matched to a gene: 11.

The chain uses TRBV7-9 and TRBJ2-3; 10 bases line up with TRBD1. Per germline, CDR1 SEHNR and CDR2 FQNEAQ (reference sequence). V was clipped by 3 bases and J by 5 bases; unmatched bases: 5. This CDR3 is built from 15 residues. CDR3: CASSFWTGGEDTQYF. CDR3 coding DNA: TGTGCCAGCAGCTTTTGGACAGGGGGAGAAGATACGCAGTATTTT. Together with reference TRBV7-9 and TRBJ2-3, the CDR3 gives the full variable domain: DTGVSQNPRHKITKRGQNVTFRCDPISEHNRLYWYRQTLGQGPEFLTYFQNEAQLEKSRLLSDRFSAERPKGSFSTLEIQRTEQGDSAMYLCASSFWTGGEDTQYFGPGTRLTVL.

The rearrangement links TRBV7-8 to TRBJ2-1; the match to TRBD2 covers 7 bases. The V gene's germline CDR1 is SGHVS and CDR2 FQNEAQ. Trimming took 1 base from V and 5 from J; bases not matched to a gene: 5. The CDR3 extends over 15 amino acids. CDR3 DNA: TGTGCCAGCAGCTTAGAGGGACTACAAAACAATGAGCAGTTCTTC. It is translated as CASSLEGLQNNEQFF. Based on the CDR3 plus reference TRBV7-8 and TRBJ2-1, the full variable domain is GAGVSQSPRYKVAKRGQDVALRCDPISGHVSLFWYQQALGQGPEFLTYFQNEAQLDKSGLPSDRFFAERPEGSVSTLKIQRTQQEDSAVYLCASSLEGLQNNEQFFGPGTRLTVL.

The chain employs TRBV19 and TRBJ1-1, with 9 positions matching TRBD1. The ends lost 8 bases at V and 7 bases at J; junction bases unmatched: 20. Per germline, CDR1 LNHDA and CDR2 SQIVND (reference sequence). The CDR3 is 17 residues long. CDR3 loop: CASHMEGTGPGSGEAFF. CDR3 DNA: TGTGCCAGTCATATGGAGGGGACAGGGCCGGGGTCCGGTGAAGCTTTCTTT. The full variable domain, its missing parts supplied by reference TRBV19 and TRBJ1-1, is DGGITQSPKYLFRKEGQNVTLSCEQNLNHDAMYWYRQDPGQGLRLIYYSQIVNDFQKGDIAEGYSVSREKKESFPLTVTSAQKNPTAFYLCASHMEGTGPGSGEAFFGQGTRLTVV.

V and J are TRBV10-2 and TRBJ2-1, with 7 bases aligning to TRBD2. After removal of 0 bases from V and 5 bases from J, the junction contained 7 bases not matched to a gene. The CDR3 spans 16 residues. The germline CDR1 and CDR2 sequences are WSHSY and SAAADI. The CDR3 DNA sequence: TGCGCCAGCAGTGAGTCGCAGCGGGGAGGGGACAATGAGCAGTTCTTC. Its protein product is CASSESQRGGDNEQFF.